The 17 T cell receptor beta chains given below trace back to one sample, sequenced in a study of Siglec-9 on CD8 T cells in melanoma. Profiling relied on immunoSEQ multiplex PCR, and the TCRdb table lists in-frame clones only, not all of them. The table lists roughly 30,000 clones, less than 85% of them singletons. Sequenced: Siglec-9- CD8+ T cells sorted from blood. Receptor source: a human donor in good health.

This chain joins TRBV5-8 and TRBJ1-5, with unresolved D. Germline CDR1 and CDR2: SGHTS and YDEGEE. V lost 1 base, J lost 0 bases, and 8 bases lay in between. The CDR3 sequence is 15 residues long. The CDR3 DNA is TGTGCCAGCAGCTTGATCGCAGGTAGCAATCAGCCCCAGCATTTT. This gives the protein CASSLIAGSNQPQHF.

This clone was counted a single time. The rearrangement uses TRBV6-5 and TRBJ2-7; perhaps D is TRBD1 or TRBD2 (6 bases each). V lost 6 bases and J lost 5, with 20 bases in between. The CDR3 covers 15 residues. Germline V lookup: CDR1 MNHEY, CDR2 SVGAGI. The CDR3 spells CASRREPGANDEQYF. The CDR3 DNA reads TGTGCCAGCAGAAGAGAGCCGGGGGCAAATGACGAGCAGTACTTC.

This sequence joins TRBV19 and TRBJ2-5; tentatively, D is TRBD1 or TRBD2 (5 bases each). V shed 1 base and J shed 4 bases, with 7 bases lying between them. The germline gives CDR1 LNHDA, CDR2 SQIVND (reference sequence). CDR3 size: 13 residues. The CDR3 coding sequence is TGTGCCAGTAGTATAGGAGGGGTAGAGACCCAGTACTTC. It codes for CASSIGGVETQYF.

The chain combines TRBV27 with TRBJ1-1, with 8 bases fitting TRBD1. The CDR3 consists of 19 residues. Germline values: CDR1 MNHEY, CDR2 SMNVEV (reference sequence). The trim removed 0 bases at V and 0 bases at J, leaving 12 bases unmatched. CDR3 bases: TGTGCCAGCAGTTTATCCCCCCCGACAGGGGCGCAGATGAACACTGAAGCTTTCTTT. Its protein product is CASSLSPPTGAQMNTEAFF.

This clone came up once. The V and J genes are TRBV6-1 and TRBJ2-7; possible D gene TRBD1, 5 bases. The V gene lost 6 bases and the J gene lost 0 bases, with 6 bases spanning the gap. This CDR3 comprises 12 residues. The germline V gene encodes CDR1 MNHNS and CDR2 SASEGT. The CDR3 reads CASSDSSYEQYV. DNA of the CDR3: TGTGCCAGCAGCGACAGCTCCTACGAGCAGTACGTC.

This chain joins TRBV6-6 and TRBJ2-5; 7 bases line up with TRBD2. CDR1 and CDR2 from the germline V gene are MNHNY and SVGAGI (reference sequence). The length of the CDR3 is 15 residues. Germline trimming cut 6 bases from V and 4 bases from J; bases unmatched to any gene: 11. CDR3 coding DNA: TGTGCCAGCAGCTCCCCGCGGGAGAGGGGAGAGACCCAGTACTTC. Translated, it gives CASSSPRERGETQYF.

This clone was counted a single time. The genes are TRBV19 and TRBJ1-3; weak D call: TRBD1 (5 bases). The germline gives CDR1 LNHDA, CDR2 SQIVND (reference sequence). The V and J ends lost 5 bases and 0 bases respectively, with 14 bases between them. The CDR3 is made up of 16 amino acids. The CDR3: CASSWPGLHSGNTIYF. The CDR3 nucleotides read TGTGCCAGTAGTTGGCCAGGGCTCCACTCTGGAAACACCATATATTTT.

The chain links TRBV7-6 to TRBJ2-3; 10 bases align to TRBD2. The CDR3 has 18 amino acids. Losses at the gene ends were 4 bases for V and 4 bases for J; bases not matched to a gene: 14. CDR1 is SGHVS, CDR2 FNYEAQ, per germline. CDR3 DNA: TGTGCCAGCAGCTATTCTAGCGGGAGCGGGCCGGTTGCAGATACGCAGTATTTT. It is translated as CASSYSSGSGPVADTQYF.

This rearrangement joins TRBV5-8 to TRBJ2-7, with D maybe TRBD1 (5 bases). The CDR3 runs to 13 residues. V was trimmed by 3 bases and J by 3 bases, leaving 10 bases between them. Germline CDR1 SGHTS, CDR2 YDEGEE. CDR3 sequence: CASSSDSVYEQYV. Here the CDR3 DNA reads TGTGCCAGCAGCTCAGACAGTGTCTACGAGCAGTACGTC.

The chain has TRBV30 and TRBJ2-3, with D unresolved. The CDR3 contains 11 residues. Germline V gene lookup returns CDR1 GTSNPN and CDR2 SVGIG (reference sequence). Trimming shortened V by 2 bases and J by 5 bases, and 5 bases separated the two germline ends. The CDR3 is CAWSLGDTQYF. DNA for the CDR3: TGTGCCTGGAGTCTCGGAGATACGCAGTATTTT.

The chain combines TRBV13 with TRBJ1-1; D gene ambiguous. The germline V and J ends were trimmed by 5 bases and 4 bases, with 17 bases remaining between them. The CDR3 sequence is 15 residues long. The germline CDR1 and CDR2 sequences are PRHDT and FYEKMQ (reference sequence). CDR3 coding DNA: TGTGCCAGCAGCCTTTCGCCGGGGTATGTCACTGAAGCTTTCTTT. It translates to CASSLSPGYVTEAFF. Full variable domain (missing parts from reference TRBV13 and TRBJ1-1): AAGVIQSPRHLIKEKRETATLKCYPIPRHDTVYWYQQGPGQDPQFLISFYEKMQSDKGSIPDRFSAQQFSDYHSELNMSSLELGDSALYFCASSLSPGYVTEAFFGQGTRLTVV.

The chain couples TRBV5-1 to TRBJ2-7; D unresolved. This CDR3 has 12 residues. The germline CDR1 and CDR2 sequences are SGHRS and YFSETQ. V was pared by 2 bases and J by 0 bases, with 3 bases between. The CDR3 DNA sequence: TGCGCCAGCAGCTTTAGCTCCTACGAGCAGTACTTC. It specifies CASSFSSYEQYF.

This clone was seen only a few times. The chain has TRBV27 and TRBJ1-5; 7 positions match TRBD1. Germline CDR1 and CDR2: MNHEY and SMNVEV (reference sequence). V trimming: 6 bases; J trimming: 6 bases; junction bases outside the gene matches: 8. The CDR3 has 14 amino acids. The CDR3 loop reads CASSLQGLAQPQHF. The CDR3 DNA follows: TGTGCCAGCAGCCTACAGGGGCTTGCTCAGCCCCAGCATTTT.

The V and J genes are TRBV6-6 and TRBJ1-2, with D tentatively TRBD1 (5 bases). V was pared by 8 bases and J by 3 bases, with 10 bases between. CDR1 and CDR2 (germline): MNHNY, SVGAGI (reference sequence). The CDR3 is 12 amino acids. This CDR3 is CASRGDYYGYTF. The CDR3 nucleotides are TGTGCCAGCCGAGGGGACTACTATGGCTACACCTTC.

This chain links TRBV7-9 with TRBJ2-7; D is uncertain. Germline V gene sequence: CDR1 SEHNR, CDR2 FQNEAQ (reference sequence). The CDR3 runs to 13 residues. V gave up 8 bases and J gave up 0 bases, with 11 bases separating them. The CDR3 nucleotides read TGTGCCAGCCTCTCCCCGAGCTCCTACGAGCAGTACTTC. Encoded protein: CASLSPSSYEQYF.

The chain uses TRBV6-6 and TRBJ2-1; TRBD1 aligns across 8 bases. The ends lost 5 bases at V and 5 bases at J; junction bases unmatched: 8. Germline loops: CDR1 MNHNY, CDR2 SVGAGI (reference sequence). The CDR3 is made up of 15 amino acids. In DNA, the CDR3 is TGTGCCAGCAGTCACCGGGACAGGCTACACAATGAGCAGTTCTTC. Translated: CASSHRDRLHNEQFF.

The chain links TRBV6-5 to TRBJ2-7, with 8 bases aligning to TRBD2. CDR1 is MNHEY and CDR2 is SVGAGI in the germline V gene. The CDR3 consists of 15 residues. V lost 2 bases, J lost 0 bases, and 3 bases stayed unmatched. CDR3 sequence reads: CASSYQRGTSYEQYF. The CDR3 DNA is TGTGCCAGCAGTTACCAGCGGGGGACCTCCTACGAGCAGTACTTC.